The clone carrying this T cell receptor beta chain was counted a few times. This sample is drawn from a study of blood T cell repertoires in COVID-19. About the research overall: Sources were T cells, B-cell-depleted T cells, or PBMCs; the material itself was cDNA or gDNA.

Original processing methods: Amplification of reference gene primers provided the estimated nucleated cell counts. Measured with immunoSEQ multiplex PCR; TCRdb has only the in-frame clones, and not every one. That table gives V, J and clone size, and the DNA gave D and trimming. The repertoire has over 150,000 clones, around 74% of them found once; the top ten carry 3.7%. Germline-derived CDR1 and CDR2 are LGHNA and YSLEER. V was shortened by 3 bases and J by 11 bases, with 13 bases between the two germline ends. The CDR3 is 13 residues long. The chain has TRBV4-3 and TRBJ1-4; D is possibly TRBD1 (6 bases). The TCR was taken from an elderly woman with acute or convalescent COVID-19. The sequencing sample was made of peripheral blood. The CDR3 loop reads CASSQTGLEKLFF. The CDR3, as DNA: TGCGCCAGCAGCCAGACAGGCCTTGAGAAACTGTTTTTT.